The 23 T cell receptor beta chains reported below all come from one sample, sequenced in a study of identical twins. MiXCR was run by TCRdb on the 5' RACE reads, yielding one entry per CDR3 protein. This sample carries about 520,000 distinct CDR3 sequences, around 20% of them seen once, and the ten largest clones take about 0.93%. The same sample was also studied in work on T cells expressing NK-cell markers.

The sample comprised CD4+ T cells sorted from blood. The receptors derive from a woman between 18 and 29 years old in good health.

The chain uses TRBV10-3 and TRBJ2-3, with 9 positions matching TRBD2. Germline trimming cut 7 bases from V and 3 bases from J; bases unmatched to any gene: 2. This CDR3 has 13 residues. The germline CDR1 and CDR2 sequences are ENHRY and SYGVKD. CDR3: CAINSGGTDTQYF. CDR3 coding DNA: TGTGCCATCAATAGCGGGGGAACAGATACGCAGTATTTT.

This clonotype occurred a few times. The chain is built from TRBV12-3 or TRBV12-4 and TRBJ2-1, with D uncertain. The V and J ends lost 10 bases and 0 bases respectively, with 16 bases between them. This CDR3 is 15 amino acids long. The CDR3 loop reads CATTSQRSSYNEQFF. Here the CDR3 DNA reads TGTGCCACCACGTCCCAACGTAGCTCCTACAATGAGCAGTTCTTC.

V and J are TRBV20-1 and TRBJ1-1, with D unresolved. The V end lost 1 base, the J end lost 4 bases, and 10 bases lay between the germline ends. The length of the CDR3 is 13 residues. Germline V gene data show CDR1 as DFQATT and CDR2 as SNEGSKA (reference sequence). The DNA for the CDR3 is TGCAGTGCTAGAGGTCTGGCAAGCACTGAAGCTTTCTTT. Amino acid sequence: CSARGLASTEAFF.

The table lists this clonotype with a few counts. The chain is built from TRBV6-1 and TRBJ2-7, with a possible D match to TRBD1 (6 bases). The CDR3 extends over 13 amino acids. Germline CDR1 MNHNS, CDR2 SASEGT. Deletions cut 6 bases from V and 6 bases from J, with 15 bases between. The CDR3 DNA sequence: TGTGCCAGCAGGAGACAGGATTACCGCGAGCAGTACTTC. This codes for CASRRQDYREQYF.

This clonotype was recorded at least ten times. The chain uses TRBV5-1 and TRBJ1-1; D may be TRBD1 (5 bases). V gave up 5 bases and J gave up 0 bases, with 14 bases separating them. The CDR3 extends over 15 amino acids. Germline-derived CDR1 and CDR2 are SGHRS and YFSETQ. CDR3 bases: TGCGCCAGCAGGCCGGCAGGGCCCATGAACACTGAAGCTTTCTTT. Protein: CASRPAGPMNTEAFF.

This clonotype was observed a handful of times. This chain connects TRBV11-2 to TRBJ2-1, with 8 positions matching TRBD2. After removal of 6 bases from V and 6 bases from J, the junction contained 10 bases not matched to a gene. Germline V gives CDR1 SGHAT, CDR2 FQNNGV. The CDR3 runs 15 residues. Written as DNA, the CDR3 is TGTGCCAGCAGTACCAGCGGGAGTAAGGGCAATGAGCAGTTCTTC. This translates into CASSTSGSKGNEQFF.

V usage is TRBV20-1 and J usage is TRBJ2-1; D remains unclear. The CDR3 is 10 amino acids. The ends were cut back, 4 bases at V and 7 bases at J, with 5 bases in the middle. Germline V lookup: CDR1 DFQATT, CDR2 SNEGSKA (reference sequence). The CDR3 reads CSATDNEQFF. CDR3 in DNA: TGCAGTGCTACGGATAATGAGCAGTTCTTC.

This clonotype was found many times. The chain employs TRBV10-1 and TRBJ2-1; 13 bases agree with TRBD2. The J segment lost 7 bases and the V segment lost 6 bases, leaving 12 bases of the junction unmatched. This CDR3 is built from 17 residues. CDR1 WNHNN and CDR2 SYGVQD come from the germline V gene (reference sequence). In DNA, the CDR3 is TGCGCCAGCAGCCCGGACAGGGCGACTAGCGGGAGGAATGAGCAGTTCTTC. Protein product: CASSPDRATSGRNEQFF.

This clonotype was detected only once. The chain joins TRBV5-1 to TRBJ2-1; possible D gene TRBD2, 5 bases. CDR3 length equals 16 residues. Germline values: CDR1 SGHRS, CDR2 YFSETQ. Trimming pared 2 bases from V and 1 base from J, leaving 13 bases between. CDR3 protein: CASSFGLAASYNEQFF. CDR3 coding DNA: TGCGCCAGCAGCTTTGGGCTAGCCGCATCCTACAATGAGCAGTTCTTC. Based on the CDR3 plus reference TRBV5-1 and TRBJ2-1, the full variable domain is KAGVTQTPRYLIKTRGQQVTLSCSPISGHRSVSWYQQTPGQGLQFLFEYFSETQRNKGNFPGRFSGRQFSNSRSEMNVSTLELGDSALYLCASSFGLAASYNEQFFGPGTRLTVL.

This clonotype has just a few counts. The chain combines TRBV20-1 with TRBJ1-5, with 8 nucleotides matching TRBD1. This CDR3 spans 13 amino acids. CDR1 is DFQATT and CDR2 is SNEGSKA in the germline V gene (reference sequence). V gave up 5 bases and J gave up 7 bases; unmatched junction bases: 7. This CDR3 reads CSAADRGTQPQHF. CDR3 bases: TGCAGTGCTGCCGACAGGGGTACCCAGCCCCAGCATTTT.

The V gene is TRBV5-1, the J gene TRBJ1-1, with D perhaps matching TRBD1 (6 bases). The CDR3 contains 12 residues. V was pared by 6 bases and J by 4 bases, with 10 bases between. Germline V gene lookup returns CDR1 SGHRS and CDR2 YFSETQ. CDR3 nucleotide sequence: TGCGCCAGCAAGAGAGGGGGCACTGAAGCTTTCTTT. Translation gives CASKRGGTEAFF.

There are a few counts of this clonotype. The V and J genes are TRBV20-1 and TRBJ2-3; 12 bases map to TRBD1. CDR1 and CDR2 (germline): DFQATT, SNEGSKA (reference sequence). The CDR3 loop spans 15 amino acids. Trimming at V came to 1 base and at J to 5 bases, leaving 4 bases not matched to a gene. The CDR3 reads CSARGDRGRLDTQYF. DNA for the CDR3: TGCAGTGCTAGAGGGGACAGGGGGCGTCTAGATACGCAGTATTTT.

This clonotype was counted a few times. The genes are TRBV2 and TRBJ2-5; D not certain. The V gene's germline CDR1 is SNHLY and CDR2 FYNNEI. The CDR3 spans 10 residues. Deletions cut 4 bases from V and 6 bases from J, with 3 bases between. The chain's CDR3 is CASSAQTQYF. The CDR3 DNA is TGTGCCAGCAGTGCGCAGACCCAGTACTTC.

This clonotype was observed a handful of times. The CDR3 DNA reads TGTGCCACCAGTGATTTAACACGAGGGGATGAGCAGTTCTTC. It yields the protein CATSDLTRGDEQFF. V and J are TRBV24-1 and TRBJ2-1; D tentatively fits TRBD1 or TRBD2 (5 bases each). Germline V gene sequence: CDR1 KGHDR, CDR2 SFDVKD. V was shortened by 1 base and J by 8 bases, with 11 bases between the two germline ends. The CDR3 is 14 residues long.

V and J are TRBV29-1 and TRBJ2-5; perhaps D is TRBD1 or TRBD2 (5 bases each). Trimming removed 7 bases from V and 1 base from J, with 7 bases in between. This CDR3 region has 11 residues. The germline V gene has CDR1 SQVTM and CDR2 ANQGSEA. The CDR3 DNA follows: TGCAGCGGGGGGTCCCAAGAGACCCAGTACTTC. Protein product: CSGGSQETQYF.

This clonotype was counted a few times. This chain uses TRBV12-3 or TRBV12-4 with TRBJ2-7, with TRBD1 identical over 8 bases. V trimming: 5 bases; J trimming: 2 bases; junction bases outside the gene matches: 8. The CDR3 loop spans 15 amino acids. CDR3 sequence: CASSIQGTGAYEQYF. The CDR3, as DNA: TGTGCCAGCAGTATACAGGGGACAGGAGCCTACGAGCAGTACTTC.

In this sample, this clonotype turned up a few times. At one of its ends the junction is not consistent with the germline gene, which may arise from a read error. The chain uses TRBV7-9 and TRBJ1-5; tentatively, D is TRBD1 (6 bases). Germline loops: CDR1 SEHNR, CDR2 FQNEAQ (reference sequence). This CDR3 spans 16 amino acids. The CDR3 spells CASSLGGSLVNQPQHF. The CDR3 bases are TGTGCCAGCAGTTTAGGGGGGTCTTTGGTCAATCAGCCCCAGCATTTT. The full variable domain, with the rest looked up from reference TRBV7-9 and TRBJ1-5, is DTGVSQNPRHKITKRGQNVTFRCDPISEHNRLYWYRQTLGQGPEFLTYFQNEAQLEKSRLLSDRFSAERPKGSFSTLEIQRTEQGDSAMYLCASSLGGSLVNQPQHFGDGTRLSIL.

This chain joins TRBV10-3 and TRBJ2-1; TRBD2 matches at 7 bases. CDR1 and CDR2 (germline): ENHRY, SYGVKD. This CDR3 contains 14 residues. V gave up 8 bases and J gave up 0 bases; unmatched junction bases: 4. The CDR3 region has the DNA TGTGCCATCGAACCTAGCGGCTCCTACAATGAGCAGTTCTTC. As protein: CAIEPSGSYNEQFF.

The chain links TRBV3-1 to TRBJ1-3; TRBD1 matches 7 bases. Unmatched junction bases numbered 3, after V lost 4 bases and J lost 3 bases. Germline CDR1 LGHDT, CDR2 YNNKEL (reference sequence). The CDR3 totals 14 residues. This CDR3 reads CASSLRQGGNTIYF. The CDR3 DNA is TGTGCCAGCAGCCTGAGACAGGGTGGAAACACCATATATTTT.

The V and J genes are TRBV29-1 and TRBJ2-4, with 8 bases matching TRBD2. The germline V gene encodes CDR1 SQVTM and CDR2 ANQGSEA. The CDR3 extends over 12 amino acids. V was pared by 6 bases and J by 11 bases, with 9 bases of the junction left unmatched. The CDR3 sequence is CSVAGGADVQYF. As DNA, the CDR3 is TGCAGCGTGGCCGGGGGGGCGGATGTTCAGTACTTC.

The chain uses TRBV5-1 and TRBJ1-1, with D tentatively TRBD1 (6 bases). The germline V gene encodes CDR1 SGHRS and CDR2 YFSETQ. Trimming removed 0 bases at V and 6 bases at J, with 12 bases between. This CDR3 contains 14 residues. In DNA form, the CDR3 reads TGCGCCAGCAGCTTGGACAGGGAGAGGCCTGAAGCTTTCTTT. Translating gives CASSLDRERPEAFF.

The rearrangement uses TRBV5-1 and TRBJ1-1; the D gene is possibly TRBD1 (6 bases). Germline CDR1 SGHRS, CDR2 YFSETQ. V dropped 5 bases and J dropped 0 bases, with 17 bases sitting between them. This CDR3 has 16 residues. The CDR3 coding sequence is TGCGCCAGCAGTCGGGGGGGCCCGAGATTGAACACTGAAGCTTTCTTT. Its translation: CASSRGGPRLNTEAFF.

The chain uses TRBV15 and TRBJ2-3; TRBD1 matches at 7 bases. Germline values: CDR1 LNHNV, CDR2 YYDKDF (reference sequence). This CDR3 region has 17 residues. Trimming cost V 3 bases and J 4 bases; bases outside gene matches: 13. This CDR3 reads CATSRSTGLYQSDTQYF. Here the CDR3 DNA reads TGTGCCACCAGCAGGTCGACAGGGCTATATCAATCAGATACGCAGTATTTT.